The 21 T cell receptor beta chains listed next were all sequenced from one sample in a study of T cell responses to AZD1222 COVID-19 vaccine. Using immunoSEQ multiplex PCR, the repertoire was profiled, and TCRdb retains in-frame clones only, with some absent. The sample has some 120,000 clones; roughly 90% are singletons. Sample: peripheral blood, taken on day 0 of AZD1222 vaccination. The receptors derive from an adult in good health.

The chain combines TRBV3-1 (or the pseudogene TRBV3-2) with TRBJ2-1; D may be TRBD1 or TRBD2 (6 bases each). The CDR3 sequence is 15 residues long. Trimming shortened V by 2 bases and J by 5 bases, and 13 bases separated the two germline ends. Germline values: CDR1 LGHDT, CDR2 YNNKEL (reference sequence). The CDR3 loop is CASSQTGALHNEQFF. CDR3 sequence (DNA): TGTGCCAGCAGCCAAACGGGGGCCCTACACAATGAGCAGTTCTTC.

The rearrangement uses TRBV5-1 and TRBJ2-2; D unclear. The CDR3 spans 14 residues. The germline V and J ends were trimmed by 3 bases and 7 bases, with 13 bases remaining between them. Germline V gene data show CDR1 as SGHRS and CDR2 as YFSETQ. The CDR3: CASSSIGFSGELFF. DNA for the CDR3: TGCGCCAGCAGCTCGATCGGGTTTAGCGGGGAGCTGTTTTTT.

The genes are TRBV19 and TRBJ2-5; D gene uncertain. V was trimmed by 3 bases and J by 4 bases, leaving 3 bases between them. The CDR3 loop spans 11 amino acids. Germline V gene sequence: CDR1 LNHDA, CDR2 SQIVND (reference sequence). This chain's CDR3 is CASSMGETQYF. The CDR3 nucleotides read TGTGCCAGTAGTATGGGAGAGACCCAGTACTTC.

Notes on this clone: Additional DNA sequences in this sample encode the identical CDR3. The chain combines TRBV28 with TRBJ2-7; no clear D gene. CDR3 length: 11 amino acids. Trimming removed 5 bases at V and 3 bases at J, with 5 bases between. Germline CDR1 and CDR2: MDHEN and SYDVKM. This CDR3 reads CASSPDYEQYF. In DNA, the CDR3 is TGTGCCAGCAGTCCGGACTACGAGCAGTACTTC.

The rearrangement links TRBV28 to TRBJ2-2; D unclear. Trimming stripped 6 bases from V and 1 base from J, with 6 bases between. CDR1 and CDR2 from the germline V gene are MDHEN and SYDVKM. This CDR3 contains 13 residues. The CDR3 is CASSRRNTGELFF. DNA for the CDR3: TGTGCCAGCAGCCGCAGGAACACCGGGGAGCTGTTTTTT.

The CDR3 sequence: CASSQESPRAGMTYEQYF. CDR3 sequence (DNA): TGCGCCAGCAGCCAAGAGTCCCCTCGAGCCGGGATGACCTACGAGCAGTACTTC. The V call is TRBV4-1, the J call TRBJ2-7; maybe TRBD2 (5 bases). Germline V gives CDR1 MGHRA, CDR2 YSYEKL. The CDR3 spans 18 residues. Deletions cut 0 bases from V and 2 bases from J, with 20 bases between.

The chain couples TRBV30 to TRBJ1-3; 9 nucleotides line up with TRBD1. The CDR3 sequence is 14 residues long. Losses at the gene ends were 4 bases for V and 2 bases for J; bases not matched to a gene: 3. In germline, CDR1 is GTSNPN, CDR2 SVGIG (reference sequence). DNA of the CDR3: TGTGCCTGGACGGGACAGGGAACTGGAAACACCATATATTTT. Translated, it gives CAWTGQGTGNTIYF.

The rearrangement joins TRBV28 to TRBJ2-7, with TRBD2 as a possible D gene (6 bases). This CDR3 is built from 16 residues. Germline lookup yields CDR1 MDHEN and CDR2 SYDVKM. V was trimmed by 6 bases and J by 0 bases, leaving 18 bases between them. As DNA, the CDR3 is TGTGCCAGCAGCTATGGGGGGACGTCCAGCTCCTACGAGCAGTACTTC. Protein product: CASSYGGTSSSYEQYF.

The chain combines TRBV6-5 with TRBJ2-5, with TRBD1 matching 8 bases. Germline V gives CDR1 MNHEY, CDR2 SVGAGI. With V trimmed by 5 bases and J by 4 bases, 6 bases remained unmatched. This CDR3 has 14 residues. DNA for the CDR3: TGTGCCAGCAGTCAGGACAGGGACGGAGAGACCCAGTACTTC. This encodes CASSQDRDGETQYF.

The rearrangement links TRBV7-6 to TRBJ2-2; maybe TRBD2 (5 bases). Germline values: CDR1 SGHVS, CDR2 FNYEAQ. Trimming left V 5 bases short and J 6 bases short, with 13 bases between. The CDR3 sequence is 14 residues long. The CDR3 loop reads CASSKRVGPGELFF. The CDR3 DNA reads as TGTGCCAGCAGCAAGAGGGTTGGGCCCGGGGAGCTGTTTTTT.

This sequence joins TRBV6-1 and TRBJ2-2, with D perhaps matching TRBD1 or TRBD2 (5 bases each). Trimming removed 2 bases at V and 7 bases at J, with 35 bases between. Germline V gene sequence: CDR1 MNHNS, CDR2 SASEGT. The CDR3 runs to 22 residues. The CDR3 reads CASSETLNLISGSGRLSGELFF. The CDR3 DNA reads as TGTGCCAGCAGTGAAACTCTCAACCTAATCTCAGGGTCGGGGCGTCTCAGCGGGGAGCTGTTTTTT.

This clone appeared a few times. This CDR3 is CASSETGDGTDTQYF. DNA for the CDR3: TGTGCCAGCAGTGAGACAGGGGATGGAACAGATACGCAGTATTTT. The J gene is TRBJ2-3, the V gene TRBV6-4; 8 bases line up with TRBD1. From germline, CDR1 is MRHNA and CDR2 SNTAGT. V lost 3 bases to trimming and J lost 3 bases; unmatched junction nucleotides: 5. The CDR3 consists of 15 residues.

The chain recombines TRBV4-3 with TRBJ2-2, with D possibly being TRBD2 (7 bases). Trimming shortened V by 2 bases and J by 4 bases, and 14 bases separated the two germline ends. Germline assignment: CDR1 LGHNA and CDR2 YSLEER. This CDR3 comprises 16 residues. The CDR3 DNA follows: TGCGCCAGCAGCCAATCCCCGGGGGGCAGCACCGGGGAGCTGTTTTTT. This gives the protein CASSQSPGGSTGELFF.

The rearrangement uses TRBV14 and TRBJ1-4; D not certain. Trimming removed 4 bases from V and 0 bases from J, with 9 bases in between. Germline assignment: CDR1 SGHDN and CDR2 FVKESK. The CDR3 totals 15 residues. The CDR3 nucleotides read TGTGCCAGCAGCCGGGGAGAGTCAACTAATGAAAAACTGTTTTTT. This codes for CASSRGESTNEKLFF.

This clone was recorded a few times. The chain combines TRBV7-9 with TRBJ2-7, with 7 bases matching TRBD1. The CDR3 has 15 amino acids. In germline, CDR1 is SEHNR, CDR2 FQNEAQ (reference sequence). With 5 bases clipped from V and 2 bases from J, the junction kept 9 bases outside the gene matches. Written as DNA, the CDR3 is TGTGCCAGCAGCGCAACAGACAGGGTCACCTACGAGCAGTACTTC. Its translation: CASSATDRVTYEQYF.

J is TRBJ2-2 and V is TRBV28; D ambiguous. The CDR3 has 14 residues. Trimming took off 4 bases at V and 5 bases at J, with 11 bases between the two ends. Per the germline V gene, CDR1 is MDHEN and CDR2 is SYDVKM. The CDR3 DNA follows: TGTGCCAGCAGTTCGTCCGGGCTAACCGGGGAGCTGTTTTTT. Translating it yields CASSSSGLTGELFF.

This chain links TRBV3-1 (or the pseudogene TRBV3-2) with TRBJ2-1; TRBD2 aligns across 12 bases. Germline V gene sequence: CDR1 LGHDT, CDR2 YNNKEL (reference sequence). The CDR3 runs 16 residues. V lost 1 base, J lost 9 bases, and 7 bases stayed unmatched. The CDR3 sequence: CASSQVILAGGAEQFF. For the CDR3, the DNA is TGTGCCAGCAGCCAAGTTATACTAGCGGGGGGTGCTGAGCAGTTCTTC.

The CDR3 spells CASSLILAGLTGELFF. The CDR3 DNA follows: TGTGCCAGCAGCTTAATACTAGCGGGACTCACCGGGGAGCTGTTTTTT. The rearrangement joins TRBV7-8 to TRBJ2-2, with TRBD2 matching over 10 bases. The germline V gene encodes CDR1 SGHVS and CDR2 FQNEAQ. J lost 4 bases, V lost 2 bases, and 4 bases had no gene match. This CDR3 contains 16 residues.

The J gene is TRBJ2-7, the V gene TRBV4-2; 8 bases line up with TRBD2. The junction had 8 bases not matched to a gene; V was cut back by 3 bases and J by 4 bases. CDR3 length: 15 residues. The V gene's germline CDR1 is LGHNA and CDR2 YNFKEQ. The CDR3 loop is CASSHETSGLYEQYF. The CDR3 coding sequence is TGTGCCAGCAGCCACGAAACTAGCGGATTATACGAGCAGTACTTC.

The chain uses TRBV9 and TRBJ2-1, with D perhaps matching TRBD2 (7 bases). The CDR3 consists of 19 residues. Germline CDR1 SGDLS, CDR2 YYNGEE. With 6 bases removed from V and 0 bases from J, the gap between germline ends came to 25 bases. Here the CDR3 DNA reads TGTGCCAGCACCGACCAAGAGGGCGGGGGCCTCCTCTCCTACAATGAGCAGTTCTTC. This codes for CASTDQEGGGLLSYNEQFF.

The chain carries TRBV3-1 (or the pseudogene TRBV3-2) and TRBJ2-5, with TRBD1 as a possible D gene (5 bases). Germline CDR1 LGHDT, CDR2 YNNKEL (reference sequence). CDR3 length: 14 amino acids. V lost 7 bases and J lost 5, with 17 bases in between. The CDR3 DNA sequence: TGTGCCAGCACCCAGACAGACCTAGGGGAGACCCAGTACTTC. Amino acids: CASTQTDLGETQYF.